This T cell receptor beta chain stems from a study of T-cell reconstitution after alpha-beta-depleted transplantation in children. Regarding the study as a whole: Certain patients had high TCRbeta diversity at day 60, and it came from recipient T cells and thymic progenitors that survived. Alpha-beta T cells present about two months after transplant were reported to originate from several hundred expanded graft clones. T cells produced anew were the main source of T-cell counts and diversity one year after transplant.

Germline V gene data show CDR1 as DFQATT and CDR2 as SNEGSKA (reference sequence). V dropped 0 bases and J dropped 7 bases, with 18 bases sitting between them. The CDR3 runs 15 residues. Many counts were recorded for this clonotype. As yet, its antigen is unknown. Molecular barcoding with unique molecular identifiers was used for the TCRbeta library. Via MiXCR, TCRdb re-called the PCR reads, giving one row per CDR3 protein. This sample has about 170,000 distinct CDR3 sequences, with 11% found just once. The input for sequencing was PBMCs, taken before TCRalphabeta/CD19-depleted stem cell transplant. The V call is TRBV20-1, the J call TRBJ1-1, with no clear D. The receptor was derived from a boy between 2 and 10 years old with acute myeloid leukemia, due to receive a stem cell transplant. Here the CDR3 reads CSARDVGSWEYEAFF. CDR3 sequence (DNA): TGCAGTGCTAGAGATGTAGGGTCGTGGGAATATGAAGCTTTCTTT.